The next 24 T cell receptor beta chains were all read from a single sample in a study of blood T cell repertoires in COVID-19. The protocol was immunoSEQ multiplex PCR, while the TCRdb copy is restricted to in-frame clones and leaves out a portion. The sample contains approximately 440,000 clones, about 87% of which appear only once. Input material: peripheral blood. These receptors were obtained from a woman in her forties or fifties with COVID-19, enrolled during active disease.

The rearrangement joins TRBV21-1 to TRBJ2-7; TRBD1, the table's D call, lacks a check against the DNA. TRBV21-1 is an annotated pseudogene. The CDR3 extends over 9 amino acids. The CDR3 protein is CARSTGFSV. The CDR3, as DNA: TGTGCCAGGTCGACAGGTTTCAGTGTC.

This chain's CDR3 is CASSSNYGYTF. The CDR3 DNA is TGTGCCAGCAGTTCGAACTATGGCTACACCTTC. This chain joins TRBV12-3 or TRBV12-4 and TRBJ1-2; no firm D call. V gave up 4 bases and J gave up 2 bases, with 2 bases separating them. The CDR3 consists of 11 residues.

The chain couples TRBV11-3 to TRBJ1-1, with D possibly being TRBD1 (5 bases). The V end was cut by 7 bases, the J end by 4 bases, with 13 bases between. The CDR3 covers 13 residues. Per the germline V gene, CDR1 is SGHNT and CDR2 is YENEEA. CDR3: CASKRGGGTEAFF. CDR3 DNA: TGTGCCAGCAAAAGAGGCGGGGGCACTGAAGCTTTCTTT.

This chain connects TRBV28 to TRBJ1-6, with unresolved D. V lost 2 bases, J lost 8 bases, and 10 bases lay in between. The CDR3 runs to 14 residues. Germline V gene sequence: CDR1 MDHEN, CDR2 SYDVKM. CDR3 sequence: CASSLSQEDSPLHF. The CDR3 region has the DNA TGTGCCAGCAGTTTAAGTCAGGAAGATTCACCCCTCCACTTT.

This chain uses TRBV18 with TRBJ1-2; 10 bases align to TRBD1. Germline assignment: CDR1 KGHSH and CDR2 LQKENI. The CDR3 covers 15 residues. V lost 2 bases, J lost 3 bases, and 3 bases stayed unmatched. CDR3: CASSPTGTGDYGYTF. The CDR3 DNA follows: TGTGCCAGCTCACCAACCGGGACAGGGGACTATGGCTACACCTTC.

The genes are TRBV19 and TRBJ2-7; D is possibly TRBD1 (6 bases). Trimming pared 5 bases from V and 4 bases from J, leaving 15 bases between. Looked up from germline, CDR1 is LNHDA and CDR2 is SQIVND (reference sequence). This CDR3 is built from 14 residues. CDR3 amino acids: CASSPGQRRYEQYF. The CDR3 DNA follows: TGTGCCAGTAGTCCAGGACAGAGAAGGTACGAGCAGTACTTC. The full variable domain, completed using reference TRBV19 and TRBJ2-7, is DGGITQSPKYLFRKEGQNVTLSCEQNLNHDAMYWYRQDPGQGLRLIYYSQIVNDFQKGDIAEGYSVSREKKESFPLTVTSAQKNPTAFYLCASSPGQRRYEQYFGPGTRLTVT.

This clone came up a few times. The chain is built from TRBV10-1 and TRBJ2-1; no clear D. Trimming shortened V by 7 bases and J by 11 bases, and 6 bases separated the two germline ends. The CDR3 length is 9 residues. The germline V gene encodes CDR1 WNHNN and CDR2 SYGVQD (reference sequence). The CDR3 DNA is TGCGCCAGCAATAAAAAGCAGTTCTTC. It yields the protein CASNKKQFF.

The chain is built from TRBV6-1 and TRBJ2-7; the match to TRBD2 covers 10 bases. CDR3 length: 15 residues. Germline lookup yields CDR1 MNHNS and CDR2 SASEGT. V lost 0 bases, J lost 6 bases, and 5 bases stayed unmatched. CDR3 protein: CASSEASLAGVEQYF. CDR3 nucleotide sequence: TGTGCCAGCAGTGAAGCGAGTCTAGCGGGAGTCGAGCAGTACTTC.

The chain links TRBV7-2 to TRBJ2-1; 10 bases align to TRBD2. Germline lookup yields CDR1 SGHTA and CDR2 FQGNSA. This CDR3 has 15 residues. Trimming cost V 1 base and J 8 bases; bases outside gene matches: 5. Here the CDR3 reads CASSLVASGGYEQFF. Here the CDR3 DNA reads TGTGCCAGCAGCTTAGTGGCTAGCGGGGGTTATGAGCAGTTCTTC.

This chain uses TRBV12-5 with TRBJ1-4; 7 positions match TRBD1. Germline lookup yields CDR1 LGHNT and CDR2 FRNRAP. The CDR3 sequence is 17 residues long. V dropped 7 bases and J dropped 13; count of bases not matched to a gene: 24. For the CDR3, the DNA is TGTGCTAGTGCCCCGGAAATAACACAGGGGAGCTCCGGAGGACTGTTTTTT. Translation: CASAPEITQGSSGGLFF.

The rearrangement uses TRBV5-1 and TRBJ1-1; TRBD1 matches 9 bases. With 4 bases clipped from V and 3 bases from J, the junction kept 7 bases outside the gene matches. CDR3 length: 15 residues. CDR1 and CDR2 (germline): SGHRS, YFSETQ. The CDR3 protein is CASSLGQGLDTEAFF. CDR3 bases: TGCGCCAGCAGCCTCGGACAGGGGTTGGACACTGAAGCTTTCTTT.

This chain links TRBV11-1 with TRBJ1-1, with 8 bases fitting TRBD1. CDR3 size: 15 residues. Germline V CDR1 and CDR2: SGHAT, FQDESV (reference sequence). The V segment lost 4 bases and the J segment 5 bases; nucleotides outside the gene matches: 9. This CDR3 is CASSSQGARGTEAFF. In DNA, the CDR3 is TGTGCCAGCAGCTCCCAGGGGGCGCGGGGTACTGAAGCTTTCTTT.

The rearrangement uses TRBV19 and TRBJ2-3; perhaps TRBD2 as D (6 bases). The CDR3 loop spans 15 amino acids. With 3 bases removed from V and 1 base from J, the gap between germline ends came to 11 bases. Germline V gives CDR1 LNHDA, CDR2 SQIVND (reference sequence). CDR3 protein: CASSIGGVGTDTQYF. The CDR3 DNA reads as TGTGCCAGTAGTATTGGAGGGGTTGGCACAGATACGCAGTATTTT.

The table lists this clone with a few counts. The chain links TRBV27 to TRBJ1-5; D perhaps matches TRBD1 (5 bases). Germline V gene sequence: CDR1 MNHEY, CDR2 SMNVEV (reference sequence). This CDR3 is built from 15 residues. Trimming stripped 3 bases from V and 3 bases from J, with 12 bases between. The CDR3 spells CASSFQGKDNQPQHF. CDR3 nucleotides: TGTGCCAGCAGTTTCCAGGGAAAGGACAATCAGCCCCAGCATTTT.

V and J are TRBV9 and TRBJ1-2; D call uncertain. The germline V gene has CDR1 SGDLS and CDR2 YYNGEE. The ends were cut back, 0 bases at V and 0 bases at J, with 12 bases in the middle. The CDR3 extends over 16 amino acids. The CDR3 sequence is CASSVGMDSANYGYTF. In DNA form, the CDR3 reads TGTGCCAGCAGCGTAGGTATGGACTCGGCTAACTATGGCTACACCTTC.

The chain couples TRBV5-6 to TRBJ1-2; a possible D gene is TRBD1 (5 bases). Trimming removed 0 bases from V and 5 bases from J, with 11 bases in between. CDR1 and CDR2 (germline): SGHDT, YYEEEE. CDR3 length: 14 amino acids. The CDR3 sequence: CASSLGQNTYGYTF. The CDR3 DNA sequence: TGTGCCAGCAGCTTGGGACAGAATACTTATGGCTACACCTTC.

The chain uses TRBV4-1 and TRBJ2-7; 8 bases are shared with TRBD2. CDR1 and CDR2 (germline): MGHRA, YSYEKL. The V gene end was trimmed by 0 bases and the J gene end by 1 base; junction bases not matched to a gene: 11. The CDR3 has 18 amino acids. The CDR3: CASSQDSGLAGNSYEQYF. The DNA of the CDR3 is TGCGCCAGCAGCCAAGACTCCGGATTAGCGGGGAATTCCTACGAGCAGTACTTC.

V is TRBV19 and J is TRBJ1-5; D perhaps matches TRBD1 (6 bases). Germline CDR1 and CDR2: LNHDA and SQIVND (reference sequence). This CDR3 spans 14 amino acids. Deletions cut 8 bases from V and 6 bases from J, with 17 bases between. CDR3 loop: CASVIRGGGQPQHF. The DNA for the CDR3 is TGTGCCAGTGTTATCAGGGGCGGCGGTCAGCCCCAGCATTTT.

V and J are TRBV10-2 and TRBJ2-7; a weak D match, TRBD1 (5 bases). In germline, CDR1 is WSHSY, CDR2 SAAADI. The V and J ends lost 4 bases and 3 bases respectively, with 13 bases between them. This CDR3 has 14 residues. The CDR3 DNA reads TGCGCCAGCAGTGTAAGGGGAACTAACTACGAGCAGTACTTC. It translates to CASSVRGTNYEQYF.

This chain links TRBV19 with TRBJ2-7; 10 nucleotides agree with TRBD1. Unmatched junction bases numbered 15, after V lost 7 bases and J lost 6 bases. The CDR3 has 16 residues. Germline V CDR1 and CDR2: LNHDA, SQIVND (reference sequence). CDR3 amino acids: CASIRPTRDRGFEQYF. In DNA, the CDR3 is TGTGCCAGTATCCGTCCCACCCGGGACAGGGGTTTCGAGCAGTACTTC.

The chain combines TRBV12-3 or TRBV12-4 with TRBJ1-2; perhaps TRBD1 as D (6 bases). The CDR3 runs to 12 residues. V lost 6 bases and J 8 bases, leaving 13 bases between the germline ends. The CDR3 reads CASSVTGLGYTF. The CDR3 DNA reads as TGTGCCAGCAGCGTTACAGGGCTCGGCTACACCTTC.

CDR3 sequence (DNA): TGTGCCAGTAGTTTGGGGACAGGGGGCCTATACGAGCAGTACTTC. Protein product: CASSLGTGGLYEQYF. The chain carries TRBV19 and TRBJ2-7, with 12 bases identical to TRBD1. The germline gives CDR1 LNHDA, CDR2 SQIVND (reference sequence). The CDR3 length is 15 residues. V was clipped by 5 bases and J by 4 bases; unmatched bases: 6.

CDR3 DNA: TGTGCCTGGAGTGATACAGCCTACAATGAGCAGTTCTTC. As protein: CAWSDTAYNEQFF. The V call is TRBV30, the J call TRBJ2-1; D not resolved. V lost 1 base to trimming and J lost 2 bases, with 6 bases between them. Germline V CDR1 and CDR2: GTSNPN, SVGIG (reference sequence). This CDR3 contains 13 residues.

This clone was detected once. This chain uses TRBV27 with TRBJ1-1; TRBD1 is a possible D gene (6 bases). This CDR3 has 16 amino acids. CDR1 is MNHEY and CDR2 is SMNVEV in the germline V gene (reference sequence). The germline V and J ends were trimmed by 4 bases and 4 bases, with 19 bases remaining between them. CDR3 protein: CASSSISRGWATEAFF. CDR3 sequence (DNA): TGTGCCAGCAGTTCAATCTCCAGGGGCTGGGCCACTGAAGCTTTCTTT.